Shown below are 31 T cell receptor beta chains from a single sample sequenced in a study of control samples from healthy donors and cancer patients. The method was immunoSEQ multiplex PCR; TCRdb's version includes in-frame clones alone and lacks a portion of them. The data contain about 220,000 clones, around 94% of them singletons. Input material: blood. These receptors originate from a man aged 45 to 65 in good health.

This sequence joins TRBV14 and TRBJ2-1; 7 bases match TRBD1. With V trimmed by 0 bases and J by 8 bases, 28 bases remained unmatched. CDR1 and CDR2 from the germline V gene are SGHDN and FVKESK. The CDR3 extends over 22 amino acids. CDR3 in amino acids: CASSQDWRTGEGRDAVLYEQFF. CDR3 DNA: TGTGCCAGCAGCCAAGATTGGAGGACAGGTGAAGGCCGGGACGCTGTACTATATGAGCAGTTCTTC.

This chain connects TRBV5-1 to TRBJ2-1; the match to TRBD2 covers 11 bases. Germline lookup yields CDR1 SGHRS and CDR2 YFSETQ. The ends lost 4 bases at V and 14 bases at J; junction bases unmatched: 11. CDR3 length equals 14 residues. CDR3 coding DNA: TGCGCCAGCAGCCCCGTCACTAGCGGGGGCCCGGAGTTCTTC. Its protein is CASSPVTSGGPEFF. Based on the CDR3 plus reference TRBV5-1 and TRBJ2-1, the full variable domain is KAGVTQTPRYLIKTRGQQVTLSCSPISGHRSVSWYQQTPGQGLQFLFEYFSETQRNKGNFPGRFSGRQFSNSRSEMNVSTLELGDSALYLCASSPVTSGGPEFFGPGTRLTVL.

This sequence joins TRBV6-5 and TRBJ1-3; D not resolved. Between the trimmed V and J ends, which lost 11 bases and 2 bases, there was a span of 13 bases. Germline V gene sequence: CDR1 MNHEY, CDR2 SVGAGI. This CDR3 spans 13 amino acids. The DNA of the CDR3 is TGTGCCGGAGGAAGAGCTCCTGGAAACACCATATATTTT. Encoded protein: CAGGRAPGNTIYF.

V is TRBV6-5 and J is TRBJ1-1; 7 bases agree with TRBD1. Germline CDR1 is MNHEY and CDR2 is SVGAGI. CDR3 length: 13 amino acids. The V gene end was trimmed by 6 bases and the J gene end by 6 bases; junction bases not matched to a gene: 7. The CDR3 DNA is TGTGCCAGCAGGCTTCAGGGGGGTGCTGAAGCTTTCTTT. It encodes CASRLQGGAEAFF.

The CDR3: CASSIGTSLGYGYTF. The CDR3 DNA sequence: TGCGCCAGCAGTATCGGGACATCACTAGGGTATGGCTACACCTTC. The chain carries TRBV5-1 and TRBJ1-2; maybe TRBD1 (6 bases). CDR1 is SGHRS, CDR2 YFSETQ, per germline. Between the trimmed V and J ends, which lost 5 bases and 5 bases, there was a span of 19 bases. The CDR3 has 15 amino acids.

The V and J genes are TRBV20-1 and TRBJ2-3, with 8 bases that match TRBD2. The CDR3 length is 15 residues. Per germline, CDR1 DFQATT and CDR2 SNEGSKA (reference sequence). Trimming cost V 3 bases and J 0 bases; bases outside gene matches: 5. The CDR3 spells CSASTGTRSTDTQYF. The CDR3 DNA sequence: TGCAGTGCTAGTACCGGGACTAGAAGCACAGATACGCAGTATTTT.

This chain connects TRBV6-5 to TRBJ1-2; 8 nucleotides align to TRBD1. J gave up 5 bases and V 7 bases, and 6 bases lay outside the gene matches. CDR3 length: 13 amino acids. Germline lookup yields CDR1 MNHEY and CDR2 SVGAGI. In nucleotides, the CDR3 is TGTGCCAGCATGAACAGGGGGAGATATGGCTACACCTTC. Translating it yields CASMNRGRYGYTF.

As for this clone: The same CDR3 arises from other DNA sequences in this sample as well. This chain connects TRBV5-1 to TRBJ1-2; D is unclear. The germline V and J ends were trimmed by 0 bases and 0 bases, with 6 bases remaining between them. Germline V gene sequence: CDR1 SGHRS, CDR2 YFSETQ. This CDR3 region has 14 residues. The CDR3 region has the DNA TGCGCCAGCAGCTTGGTTACAGCTAACTATGGCTACACCTTC. Its translation is CASSLVTANYGYTF.

The chain couples TRBV12-3 or TRBV12-4 to TRBJ1-5; D uncertain. V was clipped by 3 bases and J by 4 bases, with 7 bases between them. CDR3 length: 13 residues. This chain's CDR3 is CASSFVDNQPQHF. The CDR3 DNA reads TGTGCCAGCAGTTTTGTCGATAATCAGCCCCAGCATTTT.

The genes are TRBV7-2 and TRBJ2-3; possibly TRBD2 for D (6 bases). The CDR3 extends over 13 amino acids. V shed 5 bases and J shed 14 bases, with 20 bases lying between them. The germline gives CDR1 SGHTA, CDR2 FQGNSA. The DNA for the CDR3 is TGTGCCAGCAGCCAAGACCCTACGGGAGTTTCGTATTTT. Encoded protein: CASSQDPTGVSYF.

The chain employs TRBV6-5 and TRBJ2-7, with D perhaps matching TRBD1 (5 bases). Per the germline V gene, CDR1 is MNHEY and CDR2 is SVGAGI. CDR3 size: 13 residues. V was cut by 2 bases and J by 4 bases, with 9 bases left in between. The CDR3 reads CASSYGRDYEQYV. In nucleotides, the CDR3 is TGTGCCAGCAGTTACGGCAGGGATTACGAGCAGTACGTC.

The CDR3 sequence: CASGAKFGVGNTEAFF. CDR3 DNA: TGTGCCAGCGGAGCAAAGTTTGGGGTTGGGAACACTGAAGCTTTCTTT. This rearrangement joins TRBV7-9 to TRBJ1-1, with unresolved D. V gave up 8 bases and J gave up 1 base, with 20 bases separating them. The CDR3 is made up of 16 amino acids. Germline V CDR1 and CDR2: SEHNR, FQNEAQ (reference sequence).

The rearrangement links TRBV7-2 to TRBJ2-1; a possible D gene is TRBD1 (6 bases). V lost 5 bases, J lost 10 bases, and 24 bases lay in between. This CDR3 comprises 16 residues. CDR1 SGHTA and CDR2 FQGNSA come from the germline V gene. As DNA, the CDR3 is TGTGCCAGCAGCGGACAGATAGTAGGCGGCACGAGCGAGCAGTTCTTC. Protein: CASSGQIVGGTSEQFF.

The chain employs TRBV10-3 and TRBJ1-1; TRBD1 agrees at 9 bases. The germline gives CDR1 ENHRY, CDR2 SYGVKD. The V segment lost 8 bases and the J segment 2 bases; nucleotides outside the gene matches: 9. The CDR3 sequence is 15 residues long. In DNA form, the CDR3 reads TGTGCCATCCGACCGGGACAGGGATTTAACACTGAAGCTTTCTTT. The encoded protein is CAIRPGQGFNTEAFF.

CDR3 sequence: CASSLRAGGRMNTEAFF. CDR3 DNA: TGTGCCAGCAGCTTAAGAGCCGGGGGCCGCATGAACACTGAAGCTTTCTTT. V is TRBV7-9 and J is TRBJ1-1; perhaps TRBD1 as D (6 bases). The V and J ends lost 2 bases and 0 bases respectively, with 16 bases between them. Germline assignment: CDR1 SEHNR and CDR2 FQNEAQ (reference sequence). The CDR3 has 17 residues.

This CDR3 reads CASAGSPYNEQFF. CDR3 nucleotide sequence: TGTGCCAGCGCCGGGAGCCCCTACAATGAGCAGTTCTTC. This chain joins TRBV6-5 and TRBJ2-1, with D possibly TRBD2 on 6 matching bases. The germline V and J ends were trimmed by 8 bases and 2 bases, with 10 bases remaining between them. Germline CDR1 reads MNHEY; CDR2 reads SVGAGI. The CDR3 runs 13 residues.

V is TRBV29-1 and J is TRBJ1-1; the match to TRBD1 covers 9 bases. The germline V gene has CDR1 SQVTM and CDR2 ANQGSEA. The V gene end was trimmed by 5 bases and the J gene end by 6 bases; junction bases not matched to a gene: 10. The CDR3 has 14 amino acids. CDR3 in DNA: TGCAGCGTTACCTGGGACAGGGTTGGGGCTGAAGCTTTCTTT. It yields the protein CSVTWDRVGAEAFF.

The chain links TRBV5-5 to TRBJ1-6; a possible D gene is TRBD1 (5 bases). CDR1 and CDR2 from the germline V gene are SGHKS and YYEKEE (reference sequence). The CDR3 totals 15 residues. V was clipped by 2 bases and J by 7 bases, with 13 bases between them. The CDR3 sequence: CASSFDSQRNSPLHF. CDR3 in DNA: TGTGCCAGCAGCTTCGACAGCCAGAGAAATTCACCCCTCCACTTT.

This rearrangement joins TRBV2 to TRBJ1-1; TRBD1 matches at 9 bases. The V gene end was trimmed by 6 bases and the J gene end by 8 bases; junction bases not matched to a gene: 10. Germline CDR1 is SNHLY and CDR2 is FYNNEI. The CDR3 has 14 amino acids. This CDR3 is CASSPRTGATEAFF. CDR3 DNA: TGTGCCAGCAGCCCCAGGACAGGGGCTACAGAAGCTTTCTTT.

V and J are TRBV10-1 and TRBJ2-3; no definite D call. Germline V gene lookup returns CDR1 WNHNN and CDR2 SYGVQD (reference sequence). This CDR3 comprises 13 residues. Trimming removed 0 bases at V and 8 bases at J, with 9 bases between. The CDR3 coding sequence is TGCGCCAGCAGTGAGTCGACTCCAGCTACGCAGTATTTT. Amino acids: CASSESTPATQYF.

The rearrangement links TRBV28 to TRBJ1-6; TRBD1 is a possible D gene (5 bases). This CDR3 has 20 residues. V was pared by 6 bases and J by 0 bases, with 24 bases between. Germline V gene data show CDR1 as MDHEN and CDR2 as SYDVKM. DNA of the CDR3: TGTGCCAGCAGCCGGGACCCTGTGAGGGAGTTAAGCTCCTATAATTCACCCCTCCACTTT. Its translation: CASSRDPVRELSSYNSPLHF.

The V call is TRBV10-1, the J call TRBJ1-2; 7 bases align to TRBD1. The ends lost 3 bases at V and 4 bases at J; junction bases unmatched: 5. Germline V gene sequence: CDR1 WNHNN, CDR2 SYGVQD (reference sequence). The CDR3 length is 14 residues. The CDR3 DNA reads TGCGCCAGCAGTGAAACCCGGACAGGCTATGGCTACACCTTC. Amino acids: CASSETRTGYGYTF.

The chain is built from TRBV5-1 and TRBJ1-4, with unresolved D. Germline assignment: CDR1 SGHRS and CDR2 YFSETQ. This CDR3 has 14 amino acids. V dropped 3 bases and J dropped 6 bases, with 12 bases sitting between them. CDR3 in amino acids: CASSSEGGDEKLFF. The CDR3 coding sequence is TGCGCCAGCAGCTCAGAGGGAGGTGATGAAAAACTGTTTTTT.

The gene calls are TRBV27 and TRBJ1-2, with a possible D match to TRBD1 (6 bases). Germline assignment: CDR1 MNHEY and CDR2 SMNVEV (reference sequence). V was trimmed by 4 bases and J by 3 bases, leaving 18 bases between them. CDR3 size: 16 residues. The CDR3 spells CASSSLPQGQYYGYTF. The CDR3 region has the DNA TGTGCCAGCAGTTCACTACCTCAGGGGCAGTACTATGGCTACACCTTC.

J is TRBJ2-7 and V is TRBV5-5; D call uncertain. The germline gives CDR1 SGHKS, CDR2 YYEKEE (reference sequence). Trimming cost V 3 bases and J 0 bases, with 13 bases left between them. This CDR3 has 15 amino acids. The CDR3 sequence is CASSWHFLSSYEQYV. The CDR3 nucleotides are TGTGCCAGCAGCTGGCACTTCCTGAGCTCCTACGAGCAGTACGTC.

The chain is built from TRBV21-1 and TRBJ2-7; TRBD1, the table's D call, lacks a check against the DNA. TRBV21-1 is a recognized pseudogene. The CDR3 has 14 amino acids. The CDR3 DNA sequence: TGTGCCAGCAGCCCAGGACACCGTTCCTACGAGCAGTACTTC. Amino acids: CASSPGHRSYEQYF.

This clone came up once. The chain joins TRBV7-9 to TRBJ1-4; a possible D gene is TRBD1 (6 bases). Trimming shortened V by 4 bases and J by 7 bases, and 13 bases separated the two germline ends. The CDR3 has 14 residues. In germline, CDR1 is SEHNR, CDR2 FQNEAQ (reference sequence). The CDR3 spells CASSSTGYSEKLFF. In DNA form, the CDR3 reads TGTGCCAGCAGCTCTACAGGGTATAGTGAAAAACTGTTTTTT.

V is TRBV6-5 and J is TRBJ1-2; tentative D call: TRBD1 (5 bases). The CDR3 is 13 amino acids. Trimming stripped 8 bases from V and 4 bases from J, with 14 bases between. CDR1 MNHEY and CDR2 SVGAGI come from the germline V gene. The CDR3: CASGYGGSYGYTF. The DNA for the CDR3 is TGTGCCAGCGGCTATGGGGGGAGCTATGGCTACACCTTC.

J is TRBJ2-5 and V is TRBV9; D may match TRBD1 or TRBD2 (5 bases each). The ends were cut back, 4 bases at V and 3 bases at J, with 13 bases in the middle. Germline V gene sequence: CDR1 SGDLS, CDR2 YYNGEE. CDR3 size: 14 residues. The CDR3 DNA sequence: TGTGCCAGCAGCACATCCGGGACGGAAGAGACCCAGTACTTC. The encoded protein is CASSTSGTEETQYF.

This sequence joins TRBV5-1 and TRBJ1-6; D gene uncertain. CDR3 length: 14 residues. Trimming removed 5 bases from V and 0 bases from J, with 6 bases in between. Germline loops: CDR1 SGHRS, CDR2 YFSETQ. The CDR3 loop reads CASRINSYNSPLHF. CDR3 sequence (DNA): TGCGCCAGCAGGATAAACTCCTATAATTCACCCCTCCACTTT.

The chain uses TRBV11-1 and TRBJ2-2; no clear D. CDR1 and CDR2 from the germline V gene are SGHAT and FQDESV (reference sequence). The CDR3 is made up of 13 amino acids. Trimming left V 1 base short and J 8 bases short, with 8 bases between. The CDR3 is CASSLGPLGELFF. CDR3 DNA: TGTGCCAGCAGCTTAGGCCCTCTGGGGGAGCTGTTTTTT.